Below are 23 T cell receptor beta chains sequenced from a single sample in a study of blood T cells in healthy people across ages. Alongside a J-beta primer mix, a sample-barcoded 5' primer served in a second PCR lasting roughly 7 to 11 cycles. TCRdb independently ran MiXCR on the 5' RACE reads; one entry per CDR3 protein. The sample shows roughly 1.9 million distinct CDR3 sequences, 35% to 50% of them seen only once. The source material was blood. Receptors were obtained from a human donor in good health.

The rearrangement links TRBV7-2 to TRBJ2-7, with D perhaps TRBD2 (6 bases). The CDR3 runs 14 residues. Per germline, CDR1 SGHTA and CDR2 FQGNSA. Trimming took 1 base from V and 5 from J, leaving 12 bases between them. CDR3 bases: TGTGCCAGCAGCTTAGGCGGGACGGGCCACGAGCAGTACTTC. This gives the protein CASSLGGTGHEQYF.

This rearrangement joins TRBV5-1 to TRBJ1-2, with D maybe TRBD1 (5 bases). Trimming took 3 bases from V and 1 from J, leaving 19 bases between them. CDR1 and CDR2 (germline): SGHRS, YFSETQ. The CDR3 runs 17 residues. CDR3 amino acids: CASSSIPSGLLNYGYTF. The CDR3 DNA reads as TGCGCCAGCAGCTCAATCCCCTCAGGGCTCCTTAACTATGGCTACACCTTC.

This chain connects TRBV20-1 to TRBJ2-7; 7 bases match TRBD1. Germline loops: CDR1 DFQATT, CDR2 SNEGSKA (reference sequence). The CDR3 is 16 residues long. Losses at the gene ends were 1 base for V and 6 bases for J; bases not matched to a gene: 15. DNA of the CDR3: TGCAGTGCTAGAGGCCCCCGACAGGGCCCCTCAGGCGAGCAGTACTTC. Translated, it gives CSARGPRQGPSGEQYF.

This rearrangement joins TRBV4-1 to TRBJ1-4; D is perhaps TRBD1 (5 bases). This CDR3 has 16 residues. Germline V CDR1 and CDR2: MGHRA, YSYEKL. The V gene lost 0 bases and the J gene lost 10 bases, with 18 bases spanning the gap. CDR3 nucleotides: TGCGCCAGCAGCCAAGACCCATCCTTATATGGGGGAAAACTGTTTTTT. This translates into CASSQDPSLYGGKLFF.

The chain couples TRBV24-1 to TRBJ2-3, with D tentatively TRBD1 (5 bases). In germline, CDR1 is KGHDR, CDR2 SFDVKD. Trimming stripped 2 bases from V and 4 bases from J, with 12 bases between. This CDR3 is 15 amino acids long. The CDR3 region is CATSDWTSRPDTQYF. The CDR3 nucleotides are TGTGCCACCAGTGATTGGACAAGTCGCCCAGATACGCAGTATTTT.

This clonotype was observed a handful of times. The chain recombines TRBV4-2 with TRBJ1-6, with D maybe TRBD1 (5 bases). The CDR3 contains 15 residues. Germline assignment: CDR1 LGHNA and CDR2 YNFKEQ. V lost 2 bases and J lost 9, with 14 bases in between. The CDR3 protein is CASSQQQGSGSPLHF. The CDR3 DNA reads TGTGCCAGCAGCCAACAGCAGGGTTCGGGTTCACCCCTCCACTTT.

The chain has TRBV4-3 and TRBJ1-2; maybe TRBD1 (5 bases). The CDR3 is 14 amino acids. Germline lookup yields CDR1 LGHNA and CDR2 YSLEER. V lost 0 bases and J 4 bases, leaving 9 bases between the germline ends. CDR3 nucleotides: TGCGCCAGCAGCCAAGATAGACAGAGCTATGGCTACACCTTC. Translated: CASSQDRQSYGYTF.

The genes are TRBV6-6 and TRBJ2-4; unclear D gene. The assigned J gene may be wrong: the sequence end matches TRBJ2-7 better. CDR3 length: 15 residues. Germline-derived CDR1 and CDR2 are MNHNY and SVGAGI (reference sequence). The CDR3, as DNA: TGTGCCAGCACCCAAAGAAGGCTCGGAAGCTCCGAGCAGTACTTC. The encoded protein is CASTQRRLGSSEQYF.

This clonotype has just a few counts. The chain combines TRBV27 with TRBJ2-5, with D possibly being TRBD2 (6 bases). Trimming shortened V by 5 bases and J by 5 bases, and 12 bases separated the two germline ends. From germline, CDR1 is MNHEY and CDR2 SMNVEV (reference sequence). The CDR3 consists of 13 residues. CDR3 DNA: TGTGCCAGCAGTACTATGGGGAGGGAGACCCAGTACTTC. Its protein is CASSTMGRETQYF.

The J gene is TRBJ2-7, the V gene TRBV7-2, with a weak D call TRBD1 (6 bases). CDR1 is SGHTA, CDR2 FQGNSA, per germline. The CDR3 covers 14 residues. V was shortened by 5 bases and J by 3 bases, with 14 bases between the two germline ends. The DNA for the CDR3 is TGTGCCAGCAGCCTTACGGACAGATTCTACGAGCAGTACTTC. Translation gives CASSLTDRFYEQYF.

This clonotype was counted a few times. The V and J genes are TRBV18 and TRBJ1-1; D perhaps matches TRBD1 (6 bases). Germline V gene lookup returns CDR1 KGHSH and CDR2 LQKENI. Trimming took off 3 bases at V and 4 bases at J, with 15 bases between the two ends. The CDR3 has 15 amino acids. The chain's CDR3 is CASSPRRGGGTEAFF. CDR3 in DNA: TGTGCCAGCTCACCTCGAAGGGGGGGCGGCACTGAAGCTTTCTTT. The full variable domain, with the rest looked up from reference TRBV18 and TRBJ1-1, is NAGVMQNPRHLVRRRGQEARLRCSPMKGHSHVYWYRQLPEEGLKFMVYLQKENIIDESGMPKERFSAEFPKEGPSILRIQQVVRGDSAAYFCASSPRRGGGTEAFFGQGTRLTVV.

A few counts support this clonotype. This chain connects TRBV4-3 to TRBJ1-2; a weak D match, TRBD1 (6 bases). Trimming left V 1 base short and J 5 bases short, with 11 bases between. Per germline, CDR1 LGHNA and CDR2 YSLEER. This CDR3 region has 14 residues. The CDR3 here is CASSQAGVGYGYTF. The CDR3 DNA is TGCGCCAGCAGCCAAGCAGGGGTAGGGTATGGCTACACCTTC.

The chain uses TRBV7-6 and TRBJ2-3; D remains unclear. The V end was cut by 6 bases, the J end by 5 bases, with 12 bases between. The CDR3 is 13 amino acids. Germline CDR1 is SGHVS and CDR2 is FNYEAQ. The CDR3 nucleotides are TGTGCCAGCAGTTCACCCCCGGGAGATACGCAGTATTTT. It encodes CASSSPPGDTQYF.

This clonotype was found a few times. This chain joins TRBV7-2 and TRBJ2-7, with D hard to call. CDR3 length: 13 amino acids. V was cut by 5 bases and J by 3 bases, with 11 bases left in between. Germline V gives CDR1 SGHTA, CDR2 FQGNSA. CDR3 DNA: TGTGCCAGCAGCCCGACATCCATCTACGAGCAGTACTTC. Translation gives CASSPTSIYEQYF.

This clonotype has ten or more counts. The rearrangement links TRBV20-1 to TRBJ2-5; no firm D call. This CDR3 is built from 12 residues. V lost 6 bases and J 2 bases, leaving 10 bases between the germline ends. Looked up from germline, CDR1 is DFQATT and CDR2 is SNEGSKA (reference sequence). The CDR3, as DNA: TGCAGTGCCAGACTGCTACAAGAGACCCAGTACTTC. Translated: CSARLLQETQYF.

This clonotype was observed a handful of times. This sequence joins TRBV5-1 and TRBJ2-5, with 7 bases fitting TRBD1. This CDR3 has 15 residues. Germline lookup yields CDR1 SGHRS and CDR2 YFSETQ. The junction had 9 bases not matched to a gene; V was cut back by 4 bases and J by 3 bases. The CDR3 loop is CASSLWLGQKETQYF. For the CDR3, the DNA is TGCGCCAGCAGCCTATGGCTGGGACAGAAAGAGACCCAGTACTTC.

This clonotype was counted a few times. The chain links TRBV29-1 to TRBJ1-1; 8 bases match TRBD1. The germline V gene encodes CDR1 SQVTM and CDR2 ANQGSEA. Trimming took 7 bases from V and 4 from J; bases not matched to a gene: 8. This CDR3 region has 13 residues. The CDR3 protein is CSALFTGGTEAFF. In DNA, the CDR3 is TGCAGCGCTCTTTTTACAGGGGGCACTGAAGCTTTCTTT.

This clonotype has more than one count but fewer than ten. The chain couples TRBV5-1 to TRBJ2-2; no reliable D call. CDR3 size: 11 residues. Trimming removed 6 bases at V and 6 bases at J, with 6 bases between. Germline V CDR1 and CDR2: SGHRS, YFSETQ. The CDR3 here is CASTRAGELFF. The CDR3 DNA sequence: TGCGCCAGCACTCGGGCCGGGGAGCTGTTTTTT.

This clonotype has only a few counts. This sequence joins TRBV20-1 and TRBJ1-1, with D uncertain. CDR3 length equals 12 residues. V was pared by 3 bases and J by 3 bases, with 8 bases between. Germline V gene lookup returns CDR1 DFQATT and CDR2 SNEGSKA (reference sequence). The CDR3 DNA sequence: TGCAGTGCTAGTCCGTGGGACACTGAAGCTTTCTTT. This codes for CSASPWDTEAFF.

The chain has TRBV7-9 and TRBJ1-1; 8 bases are shared with TRBD1. With V trimmed by 4 bases and J by 6 bases, 16 bases remained unmatched. Germline V CDR1 and CDR2: SEHNR, FQNEAQ (reference sequence). CDR3 length: 17 amino acids. In nucleotides, the CDR3 is TGTGCCAGCAGCTCAAGCGGGGCCCTCGGGACAGGACCTGAAGCTTTCTTT. This encodes CASSSSGALGTGPEAFF.

This sequence joins TRBV29-1 and TRBJ1-2; TRBD1 agrees at 9 bases. V lost 2 bases and J lost 3; bases outside the gene matches: 4. The CDR3 covers 14 residues. CDR1 is SQVTM, CDR2 ANQGSEA, per germline. The CDR3 DNA follows: TGCAGCGTTGAACGACAGGGGGAGGACTATGGCTACACCTTC. It is translated as CSVERQGEDYGYTF.

This clonotype was observed at least ten times. This chain connects TRBV29-1 to TRBJ2-1, with D possibly matching TRBD2 (7 bases). CDR3 length: 17 residues. The V end lost 0 bases, the J end lost 0 bases, and 15 bases lay between the germline ends. Germline assignment: CDR1 SQVTM and CDR2 ANQGSEA. CDR3 sequence: CSVEDMEGGVSYNEQFF. Here the CDR3 DNA reads TGCAGCGTTGAAGATATGGAAGGGGGGGTCTCCTACAATGAGCAGTTCTTC.

CDR3 region: CASSLGGLNSNQPQHF. The DNA for the CDR3 is TGCGCCAGCAGCTTAGGCGGCTTGAATAGCAATCAGCCCCAGCATTTT. The chain recombines TRBV5-1 with TRBJ1-5; D ambiguous. CDR3 size: 16 residues. The V end was cut by 2 bases, the J end by 0 bases, with 12 bases between. In germline, CDR1 is SGHRS, CDR2 YFSETQ.